This is a list of T cell receptor beta chains from one sample in a study of T-cell memory formation after mild COVID-19. One entry per CDR3 protein, called by TCRdb with MiXCR from the 5' RACE reads. Here the sample spans 58,000 or so distinct CDR3 sequences, around 30% being singletons. Specimen: PBMCs or a T cell subset sorted from them (not recorded which). The receptors here all came from a man younger than 30 who had mild COVID-19 (a few samples of this study predate the infection). Cell type and time point are not known. Each CDR3 is given with its conserved first and last residue. D genes are given only for firm matches. A row's size may be missing; if present it is once, few, many or a size class.

clone_size | j_call | v_call | d_call | cdr3_aa | cdr3_nt
many | TRBJ2-1 | TRBV4-1 | - | CASSQRGVGEQFF | TGCGCCAGCAGCCAACGAGGAGTGGGAGAGCAGTTCTTC
- | TRBJ1-1 | TRBV20-1 | TRBD1 | CSTNRGNTEAFF | TGCAGCACTAACAGGGGGAACACTGAAGCTTTCTTT
few | TRBJ2-1 | TRBV5-1 | TRBD2 | CASSATSGGALNEQFF | TGCGCCAGCAGCGCAACTAGCGGGGGGGCCCTCAATGAGCAGTTCTTC
- | TRBJ1-2 | TRBV12-3/TRBV12-4 | - | CASSLGGSAYGYTF | TGTGCCAGCAGTTTGGGTGGGAGTGCCTATGGCTACACCTTC
many | TRBJ2-7 | TRBV20-1 | TRBD1 | CSARAQGQRYEQYF | TGCAGTGCTAGAGCCCAGGGACAGCGCTACGAGCAGTACTTC
- | TRBJ2-1 | TRBV19 | - | CASSIAYEQFF | TGTGCCAGTAGTATCGCATATGAGCAGTTCTTC
few | TRBJ1-2 | TRBV12-3/TRBV12-4 | TRBD1 | CASSGGQAYYGYTF | TGTGCCAGCAGTGGGGGACAGGCTTACTATGGCTACACCTTC
few | TRBJ2-7 | TRBV20-1 | TRBD1 | CSARGPDRGSYEQYF | TGCAGTGCTAGAGGGCCCGACAGGGGCTCCTACGAGCAGTACTTC
- | TRBJ1-1 | TRBV21-1 | - | CASSKGGTEAFF | TGTGCCAGCAGCAAAGGGGGCACTGAAGCTTTCTTT
few | TRBJ2-1 | TRBV2 | TRBD2 | CASESSGGAVEQFF | TGTGCCAGCGAAAGTAGCGGGGGGGCCGTGGAGCAGTTCTTC
- | TRBJ1-1 | TRBV5-1 | - | CASSFLSKNTEAFF | TGCGCCAGCAGCTTCCTTTCCAAAAACACTGAAGCTTTCTTT
- | TRBJ2-3 | TRBV6-6 | TRBD2 | CASSYWATSGGEEADTQYF | TGTGCCAGCAGTTACTGGGCTACTAGCGGGGGGGAAGAAGCAGATACGCAGTATTTT
- | TRBJ2-7 | TRBV20-1 | - | CSARGLADLYEQYF | TGCAGTGCCCGGGGGCTAGCGGACCTCTACGAGCAGTACTTC
- | TRBJ2-3 | TRBV7-2 | TRBD2 | CASSLHRTSGDTQYF | TGTGCCAGCAGCTTACACCGGACTAGTGGTGATACGCAGTATTTT
few | TRBJ1-2 | TRBV7-2 | TRBD1 | CASSLYDTGGDGYTF | TGTGCCAGCAGCTTATACGACACAGGGGGCGACGGCTACACCTTC